This TCR beta chain comes out of a study of T cell responses to AZD1222 COVID-19 vaccine. As concerns this clone: Its antigen is currently unknown.

Notes on the study in general: With dominance at 160-218 and 743-854, vaccine-associated CD4 TCRs spanned spike. In a largely white British group with more females than males, clonal diversity was possibly underestimated.

Produced via immunoSEQ multiplex PCR; TCRdb's table is partial and in-frame only. The sample has some 140,000 clones, 92% seen once; the top ten hold 1.9%. The CDR3 spans 14 residues. Trimming pared 1 base from V and 5 bases from J, leaving 9 bases between. The V gene's germline CDR1 is SGHRS and CDR2 YFSETQ. The input for sequencing was peripheral blood, taken on day 0 of AZD1222 vaccination. The clonotype originates from an adult in good health. J is TRBJ2-2 and V is TRBV5-1, with D perhaps matching TRBD1 (5 bases). CDR3 in amino acids: CASSLQGLTGELFF. The CDR3 region has the DNA TGCGCCAGCAGCTTGCAGGGTTTGACCGGGGAGCTGTTTTTT.